The rows below give T cell receptor beta chains drawn from one sample of a study of beta chain features in type 1 diabetes. Data came from immunoSEQ multiplex PCR; TCRdb stores just in-frame clones and leaves some out. The repertoire holds about 150,000 clones, 8% to 13% seen once, with roughly 1.4% in the top ten. The sequenced sample was naive CD4+ T cells from blood. The receptor set was obtained from a man aged 18 to 29 in good health. CDR3s include the opening cysteine and the closing phenylalanine or tryptophan. The D gene is left open where the match is weak. Only some rows state a clone size, as once, few, many or a class for expanded clones.

j_gene	v_gene	d_gene	abundance	len	CDR3aa	CDR3nt
TRBJ2-1	TRBV28	TRBD2	few	19	CASSSPSKAGGSSYNEQFF	TGTGCCAGCAGCAGCCCCTCCAAAGCGGGGGGTAGCTCCTACAATGAGCAGTTCTTC
TRBJ1-1	TRBV5-4	-	-	15	CASSLNSGQNTEAFF	TGTGCCAGCAGCTTAAATTCGGGACAGAACACTGAAGCTTTCTTT
TRBJ1-6	TRBV7-2	TRBD1	-	15	CASSGQGAQNSPLHF	TGTGCCAGCAGCGGCCAGGGGGCGCAAAATTCACCCCTCCACTTT
TRBJ2-2	TRBV13	TRBD1	few	17	CASSSFTGQGAIGELFF	TGTGCCAGCAGCTCTTTCACTGGACAGGGGGCCATCGGGGAGCTGTTTTTT
TRBJ2-2	TRBV11-2	TRBD2	few	16	CASSKKAGGVTGELFF	TGTGCCAGCAGCAAAAAAGCGGGGGGTGTCACCGGGGAGCTGTTTTTT
TRBJ1-2	TRBV4-3	-	few	15	CASSQAPEGNYGYTF	TGCGCCAGCAGCCAAGCCCCGGAGGGGAACTATGGCTACACCTTC
TRBJ2-7	TRBV9	TRBD1	-	14	CASSDRDSSYEQYF	TGTGCCAGCAGCGACCGGGACAGTTCCTACGAGCAGTACTTC
TRBJ2-3	TRBV6-4	-	-	13	CASSQGLSDTQYF	TGTGCCAGCAGTCAAGGACTTTCAGATACGCAGTATTTT
TRBJ2-3	TRBV7-3	-	few	14	CASSSRTVTDTQYF	TGTGCCAGCAGCTCCCGCACAGTCACAGATACGCAGTATTTT
TRBJ2-1	TRBV7-3	TRBD2	-	16	CASSPRTSGGNLEQFF	TGTGCCAGCAGCCCCCGGACTAGCGGGGGAAATTTGGAGCAGTTCTTC
TRBJ2-7	TRBV5-4	-	-	15	CASSTREGFRYEQYF	TGTGCCAGCAGCACACGCGAGGGCTTTCGCTACGAGCAGTACTTC